This is a list of T cell receptor beta chains from one sample in a study of T cells in Graves' hyperthyroidism and ophthalmopathy. TCRdb independently ran MiXCR on the multiplex PCR reads; one entry per CDR3 protein. The repertoire holds some 770,000 distinct CDR3 sequences, with about a sixth as singletons. Sequencing used blood. The receptors stem from a man aged 18 to 30 with Graves' hyperthyroidism. CDR3s include the opening cysteine and the closing phenylalanine or tryptophan. Each record gives: V gene, clone size, J gene, CDR3 length, D gene, CDR3 DNA, CDR3 protein. D genes are given only for firm matches. Some rows mark clone size as missing; the rest say once, few, many or name a class of expanded clone.

v_gene: TRBV3-1
abundance: many
j_gene: TRBJ2-7
len: 13
d_gene: -
CDR3nt: TGTGCCAGCAGCCAAGATCCCGCTTACGAGCAGTACTTC
CDR3aa: CASSQDPAYEQYF

v_gene: TRBV20-1
abundance: -
j_gene: TRBJ1-1
len: 13
d_gene: -
CDR3nt: TGCAGTGCTCGCCGCGGGGGGGGCACTGAAGCTTTCTTT
CDR3aa: CSARRGGGTEAFF

v_gene: TRBV28
abundance: many
j_gene: TRBJ1-5
len: 15
d_gene: TRBD1
CDR3nt: TGTGCCAGCAGTCTAACAGGGGGCGGCAATCAGCCCCAGCATTTT
CDR3aa: CASSLTGGGNQPQHF

v_gene: TRBV20-1
abundance: many
j_gene: TRBJ2-3
len: 14
d_gene: -
CDR3nt: TGCAGTGCTAGAGATCCCCTTAGCACAGATACGCAGTATTTT
CDR3aa: CSARDPLSTDTQYF

v_gene: TRBV28
abundance: few
j_gene: TRBJ1-5
len: 17
d_gene: -
CDR3nt: TGTGCCAGCAGTACCTGGGGACGGCCTCTGAGCAATCAGCCCCAGCATTTT
CDR3aa: CASSTWGRPLSNQPQHF

v_gene: TRBV9
abundance: -
j_gene: TRBJ2-7
len: 14
d_gene: -
CDR3nt: TGTGCCAGCAGCGTATCAGGGGCGCCCCACGAGCGGTACTTC
CDR3aa: CASSVSGAPHERYF

v_gene: TRBV11-1
abundance: few
j_gene: TRBJ2-1
len: 17
d_gene: TRBD1
CDR3nt: TGTGCCAGCAGCGCGGGACAGGGGGGGATTTTTTACAATGAGCAGTTCTTC
CDR3aa: CASSAGQGGIFYNEQFF

v_gene: TRBV6-2/TRBV6-3
abundance: few
j_gene: TRBJ2-1
len: 13
d_gene: -
CDR3nt: TGTGCCAGCATTGGAGTGGGGGATGATGAGCAGTTCTTC
CDR3aa: CASIGVGDDEQFF

v_gene: TRBV14
abundance: -
j_gene: TRBJ2-7
len: 15
d_gene: -
CDR3nt: TGTGCCAGCAGCCCCAGAGGGAATTTAGGAAACGAGCAGTACTTC
CDR3aa: CASSPRGNLGNEQYF

v_gene: TRBV20-1
abundance: many
j_gene: TRBJ2-5
len: 15
d_gene: TRBD1
CDR3nt: TGCAGTGCCGCCCCTTTAGGACAGGGGTTGGAGACCCAGTACTTC
CDR3aa: CSAAPLGQGLETQYF

v_gene: TRBV28
abundance: many
j_gene: TRBJ2-1
len: 20
d_gene: TRBD1
CDR3nt: TGTGCCAGCAGTCTCCCCGGGACAGGGGGGTTTTTTGGCTCCTACAATGAGCAGTTCTTC
CDR3aa: CASSLPGTGGFFGSYNEQFF

v_gene: TRBV5-1
abundance: -
j_gene: TRBJ2-5
len: 14
d_gene: -
CDR3nt: TGCGCCAGCAGGAGGACGGAGGAACAAGAGACCCAGTACTTC
CDR3aa: CASRRTEEQETQYF

v_gene: TRBV27
abundance: many
j_gene: TRBJ2-7
len: 16
d_gene: -
CDR3nt: TGTGCCAGCAGTTCCCACACCGGCAGGAGCTCCTACGAGCAGTACTTC
CDR3aa: CASSSHTGRSSYEQYF

v_gene: TRBV9
abundance: few
j_gene: TRBJ2-1
len: 19
d_gene: TRBD2
CDR3nt: TGTGCCAGCAGCTCCACGGGACTAGCGGGACCTCCAGCCTACAATGAGCAGTTCTTC
CDR3aa: CASSSTGLAGPPAYNEQFF

v_gene: TRBV20-1
abundance: many
j_gene: TRBJ2-3
len: 13
d_gene: TRBD2
CDR3nt: TGCAGGGGGACTACTAGCGGCACAGATACGCAGTATTTT
CDR3aa: CRGTTSGTDTQYF

v_gene: TRBV12-3/TRBV12-4
abundance: -
j_gene: TRBJ2-3
len: 12
d_gene: TRBD1
CDR3nt: TGTGCCAGCAGTTCGACAGGGAATACGCAGTATTTT
CDR3aa: CASSSTGNTQYF

v_gene: TRBV28
abundance: -
j_gene: TRBJ1-2
len: 14
d_gene: -
CDR3nt: TGTGCCAGCAGTTTCCCACAGGGTCGTCATGGCTACACCTTC
CDR3aa: CASSFPQGRHGYTF

v_gene: TRBV3-1
abundance: many
j_gene: TRBJ2-3
len: 16
d_gene: -
CDR3nt: TGTGCCAGCAGTCGATTCACAGATCCGGGGACAGATACGCAGTATTTT
CDR3aa: CASSRFTDPGTDTQYF

v_gene: TRBV12-3/TRBV12-4
abundance: -
j_gene: TRBJ2-3
len: 13
d_gene: -
CDR3nt: TGTGCCAGCAGTTTCAGGTCGGCGGGTACGCAGTATTTT
CDR3aa: CASSFRSAGTQYF

v_gene: TRBV3-1
abundance: few
j_gene: TRBJ1-6
len: 18
d_gene: -
CDR3nt: TGTGCCAGCAGCCAAGAACGAGGTACAGGAAGAAAGGGTTCACCCCTCCACTTT
CDR3aa: CASSQERGTGRKGSPLHF

v_gene: TRBV20-1
abundance: few
j_gene: TRBJ2-7
len: 13
d_gene: -
CDR3nt: TGCAGTGCTCGGCTTTCCAGGTTCGGCGAGCAGTACTTC
CDR3aa: CSARLSRFGEQYF

v_gene: TRBV6-9
abundance: -
j_gene: TRBJ2-1
len: 17
d_gene: -
CDR3nt: TGTGCCAGCAGTTACGCTAACCCTAGGAATTCCTACAATGAGCAGTTCTTC
CDR3aa: CASSYANPRNSYNEQFF

v_gene: TRBV20-1
abundance: few
j_gene: TRBJ2-1
len: 14
d_gene: TRBD1
CDR3nt: TGCAGTGCTAGAGGCGGGACAGGGGAAGATGAGCAGTTCTTC
CDR3aa: CSARGGTGEDEQFF

v_gene: TRBV27
abundance: few
j_gene: TRBJ2-3
len: 15
d_gene: -
CDR3nt: TGTGCCAGCAGTCCTCCCCACCTGCGGACAGATACGCAGTATTTT
CDR3aa: CASSPPHLRTDTQYF

v_gene: TRBV29-1
abundance: many
j_gene: TRBJ1-2
len: 11
d_gene: -
CDR3nt: TGCAGCGTTGCCCAGTCCTATGGCTACACCTTC
CDR3aa: CSVAQSYGYTF

v_gene: TRBV7-2
abundance: -
j_gene: TRBJ2-3
len: 15
d_gene: -
CDR3nt: TGTGCCAGCAGTCCAGCGGTCTTTAGTTCTGATACGCAGTATTTT
CDR3aa: CASSPAVFSSDTQYF

v_gene: TRBV27
abundance: many
j_gene: TRBJ1-5
len: 14
d_gene: -
CDR3nt: TGTGCCAGCAGTCTCGCGGGGAGAGGGCAGCCCCAGCATTTT
CDR3aa: CASSLAGRGQPQHF

v_gene: TRBV19
abundance: once
j_gene: TRBJ2-7
len: 15
d_gene: -
CDR3nt: TGTGCCAGTAGTAGTGGTTGGCAGGGCGGAATCGAGCAGTACTTC
CDR3aa: CASSSGWQGGIEQYF

v_gene: TRBV6-2/TRBV6-3
abundance: few
j_gene: TRBJ2-1
len: 15
d_gene: TRBD2
CDR3nt: TGTGCCAGCAGTAACTGGACTAGGGCAGACAATGAGCAGTTCTTC
CDR3aa: CASSNWTRADNEQFF

v_gene: TRBV20-1
abundance: -
j_gene: TRBJ2-5
len: 12
d_gene: -
CDR3nt: TGCAGTGCTAGCATAGAACAAGAGACCCAGTACTTC
CDR3aa: CSASIEQETQYF

v_gene: TRBV12-5
abundance: many
j_gene: TRBJ2-7
len: 16
d_gene: TRBD1
CDR3nt: TGTGCTAGTGGTTTGGTATTGGGACAGGGTCCCTACGAGCAGTACTTC
CDR3aa: CASGLVLGQGPYEQYF

v_gene: TRBV30
abundance: many
j_gene: TRBJ1-1
len: 13
d_gene: -
CDR3nt: TGTGCCTGGAGGGTGGGGGGGGACACTGAAGCTTTCTTT
CDR3aa: CAWRVGGDTEAFF

v_gene: TRBV28
abundance: -
j_gene: TRBJ1-2
len: 13
d_gene: TRBD1
CDR3nt: TGTGCCAGCTCAACAGGGGACGGCTATGGCTACACCTTC
CDR3aa: CASSTGDGYGYTF

v_gene: TRBV12-3/TRBV12-4
abundance: -
j_gene: TRBJ1-3
len: 16
d_gene: -
CDR3nt: TGTGCCAGCAGATACGAGACAGGCCTTTCTGGAAACACCATATATTTT
CDR3aa: CASRYETGLSGNTIYF

v_gene: TRBV9
abundance: -
j_gene: TRBJ2-3
len: 13
d_gene: -
CDR3nt: TGTGCCAGCAGCCCGACCCCGCCGGATACGCAGTATTTT
CDR3aa: CASSPTPPDTQYF

v_gene: TRBV6-1
abundance: -
j_gene: TRBJ1-1
len: 14
d_gene: -
CDR3nt: TGTGCCAGCAGCCGAAACGGAGACTACACTGAAGCTTTCTTT
CDR3aa: CASSRNGDYTEAFF

v_gene: TRBV28
abundance: many
j_gene: TRBJ2-1
len: 12
d_gene: TRBD2
CDR3nt: TGTGCCATTAGGGAGGGATACAATGAGCAGTTCTTC
CDR3aa: CAIREGYNEQFF

v_gene: TRBV6-2/TRBV6-3
abundance: few
j_gene: TRBJ1-4
len: 16
d_gene: -
CDR3nt: TGTGCCAGCGATGACCCGGACAGCCGGGGTGGTGAAAAACTGTTTTTT
CDR3aa: CASDDPDSRGGEKLFF

v_gene: TRBV6-2/TRBV6-3
abundance: many
j_gene: TRBJ2-3
len: 20
d_gene: TRBD2
CDR3nt: TGTGCCAGCAGTTACCCCCCGGTGGGACTAGCGGGTTCTGGCACAGATACGCAGTATTTT
CDR3aa: CASSYPPVGLAGSGTDTQYF

v_gene: TRBV18
abundance: many
j_gene: TRBJ1-1
len: 15
d_gene: TRBD1
CDR3nt: TGTGCCAGCTCACATATACAGGGGTTGAACACTGAAGCTTTCTTT
CDR3aa: CASSHIQGLNTEAFF

v_gene: TRBV27
abundance: many
j_gene: TRBJ1-1
len: 16
d_gene: -
CDR3nt: TGTGCCAGCAGTTTAGCACAGGTCGGCGGTTACACTGAAGCTTTCTTT
CDR3aa: CASSLAQVGGYTEAFF

v_gene: TRBV20-1
abundance: -
j_gene: TRBJ2-7
len: 15
d_gene: TRBD1
CDR3nt: TGCAGTGCTAGAGATCGGACAGGGCCCCGGGGGAGGCAGTACTTC
CDR3aa: CSARDRTGPRGRQYF

v_gene: TRBV28
abundance: many
j_gene: TRBJ2-7
len: 16
d_gene: TRBD1
CDR3nt: TGTGCCAGCAGTTTGGTCATCCCGGGACAGGGATACGAGCAGTACTTC
CDR3aa: CASSLVIPGQGYEQYF

v_gene: TRBV18
abundance: -
j_gene: TRBJ2-3
len: 14
d_gene: -
CDR3nt: TGTGCCAGCTCCTACCAGGCGAGGACAGATACGCAGTATTTT
CDR3aa: CASSYQARTDTQYF

v_gene: TRBV18
abundance: -
j_gene: TRBJ1-4
len: 15
d_gene: TRBD1
CDR3nt: TGTGCCAGCTCACCGACGACAGGGTCTAATGAAAAACTGTTTTTT
CDR3aa: CASSPTTGSNEKLFF

v_gene: TRBV2
abundance: many
j_gene: TRBJ2-1
len: 11
d_gene: -
CDR3nt: TGTGCCAGCAGTGGGCTAGCTAAGGTGTTCTTC
CDR3aa: CASSGLAKVFF

v_gene: TRBV30
abundance: -
j_gene: TRBJ2-5
len: 13
d_gene: -
CDR3nt: TGTGCCTGGAGCGTAAATCAAGAGCAGACCCAGTACTTC
CDR3aa: CAWSVNQEQTQYF

v_gene: TRBV6-2/TRBV6-3
abundance: many
j_gene: TRBJ1-5
len: 12
d_gene: TRBD1
CDR3nt: TGTGCCGGCACGACAGGGGACCAGCCCCAGCATTTT
CDR3aa: CAGTTGDQPQHF

v_gene: TRBV15
abundance: -
j_gene: TRBJ2-2
len: 15
d_gene: -
CDR3nt: TGTGCCACCAGCAGAGAGGGTTCTGTCACCGGGGAGCTGTTTTTT
CDR3aa: CATSREGSVTGELFF